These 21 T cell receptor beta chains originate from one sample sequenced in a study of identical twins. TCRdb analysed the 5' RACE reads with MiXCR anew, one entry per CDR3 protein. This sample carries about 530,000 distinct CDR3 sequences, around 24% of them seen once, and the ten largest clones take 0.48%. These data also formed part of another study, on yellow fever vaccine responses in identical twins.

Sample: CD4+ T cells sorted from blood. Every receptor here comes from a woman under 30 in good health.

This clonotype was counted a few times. The CDR3 region is CASSRPFAGANTGELFF. The CDR3 region has the DNA TGTGCCAGCAGTCGCCCCTTTGCGGGAGCGAACACCGGGGAGCTGTTTTTT. The rearrangement uses TRBV12-3 or TRBV12-4 and TRBJ2-2; 7 nucleotides align to TRBD2. V trimming: 5 bases; J trimming: 0 bases; junction bases outside the gene matches: 9. The CDR3 covers 17 residues.

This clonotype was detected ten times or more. The CDR3 nucleotides read TGCAGCGTCTCGTCGGTCAAGGCGGTCACTGAAGCTTTCTTT. Translating gives CSVSSVKAVTEAFF. The chain uses TRBV29-1 and TRBJ1-1; D gene unclear. This CDR3 is 14 amino acids long. Germline assignment: CDR1 SQVTM and CDR2 ANQGSEA. V gave up 6 bases and J gave up 4 bases, with 18 bases separating them.

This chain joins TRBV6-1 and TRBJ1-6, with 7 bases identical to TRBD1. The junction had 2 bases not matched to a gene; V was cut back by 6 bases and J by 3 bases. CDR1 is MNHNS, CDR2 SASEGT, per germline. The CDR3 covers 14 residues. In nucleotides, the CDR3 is TGTGCCAGCAGCTCAGGGGGCTATAATTCACCCCTCCACTTT. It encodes CASSSGGYNSPLHF.

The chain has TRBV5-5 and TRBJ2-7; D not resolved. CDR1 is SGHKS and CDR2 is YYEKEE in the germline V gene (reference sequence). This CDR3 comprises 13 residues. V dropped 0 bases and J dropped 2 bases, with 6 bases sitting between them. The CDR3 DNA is TGTGCCAGCAGCTTGGTGGCAGCCTACGAGCAGTACGTC. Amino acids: CASSLVAAYEQYV.

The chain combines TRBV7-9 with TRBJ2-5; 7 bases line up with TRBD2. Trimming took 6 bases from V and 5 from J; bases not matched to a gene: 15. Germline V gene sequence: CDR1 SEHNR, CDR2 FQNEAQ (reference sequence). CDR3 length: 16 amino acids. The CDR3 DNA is TGTGCCAGCAGACAAAGTCAATCCCGGCGGGGGGAGACCCAGTACTTC. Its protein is CASRQSQSRRGETQYF.

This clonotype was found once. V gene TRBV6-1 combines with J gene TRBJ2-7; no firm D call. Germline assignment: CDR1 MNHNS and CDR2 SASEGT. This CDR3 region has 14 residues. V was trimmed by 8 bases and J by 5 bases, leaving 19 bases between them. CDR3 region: CASRPDSSRNEQYV. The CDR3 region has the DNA TGTGCCAGCCGCCCCGACTCTTCCCGGAACGAGCAGTACGTC.

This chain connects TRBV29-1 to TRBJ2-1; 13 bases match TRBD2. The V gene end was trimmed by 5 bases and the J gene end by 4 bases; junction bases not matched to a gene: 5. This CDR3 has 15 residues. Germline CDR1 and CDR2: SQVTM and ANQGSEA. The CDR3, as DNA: TGCAGCGTTAAGGGACTAGCGGGAAATTACAATGAGCAGTTCTTC. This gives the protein CSVKGLAGNYNEQFF.

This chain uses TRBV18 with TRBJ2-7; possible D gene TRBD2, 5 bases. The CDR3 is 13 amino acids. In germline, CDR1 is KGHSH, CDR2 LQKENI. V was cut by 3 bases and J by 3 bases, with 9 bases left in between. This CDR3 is CASSPGLNYEQYV. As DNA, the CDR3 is TGTGCCAGCTCACCCGGACTGAACTACGAGCAGTACGTC.

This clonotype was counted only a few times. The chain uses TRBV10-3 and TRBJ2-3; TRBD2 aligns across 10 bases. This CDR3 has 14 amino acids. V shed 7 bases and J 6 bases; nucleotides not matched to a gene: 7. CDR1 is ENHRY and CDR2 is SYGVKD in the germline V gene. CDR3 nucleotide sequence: TGTGCCATCATGGAGCGGGAGGGCGCTGATACGCAGTATTTT. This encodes CAIMEREGADTQYF.

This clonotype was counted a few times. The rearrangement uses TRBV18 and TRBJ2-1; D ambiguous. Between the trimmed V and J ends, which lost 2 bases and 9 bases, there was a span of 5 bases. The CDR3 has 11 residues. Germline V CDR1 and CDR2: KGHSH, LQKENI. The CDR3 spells CASSPISEQFF. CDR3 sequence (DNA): TGTGCCAGCTCACCAATTAGTGAGCAGTTCTTC.

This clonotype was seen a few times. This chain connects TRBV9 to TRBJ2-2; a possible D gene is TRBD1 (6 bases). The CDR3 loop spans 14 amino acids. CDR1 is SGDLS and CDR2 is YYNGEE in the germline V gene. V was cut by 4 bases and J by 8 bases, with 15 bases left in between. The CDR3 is CASSPGTLPGELFF. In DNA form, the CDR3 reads TGTGCCAGCAGCCCCGGGACACTTCCTGGGGAGCTGTTTTTT.

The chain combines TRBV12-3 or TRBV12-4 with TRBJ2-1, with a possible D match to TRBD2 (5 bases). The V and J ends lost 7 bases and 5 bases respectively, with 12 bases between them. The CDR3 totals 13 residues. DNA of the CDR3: TGTGCCAGCACCCCAACTAGGAACAATGAGCAGTTCTTC. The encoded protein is CASTPTRNNEQFF.

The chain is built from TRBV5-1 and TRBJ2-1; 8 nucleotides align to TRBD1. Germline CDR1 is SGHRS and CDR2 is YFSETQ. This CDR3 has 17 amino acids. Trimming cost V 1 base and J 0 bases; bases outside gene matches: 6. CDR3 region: CASSLPLGTGSYNEQFF. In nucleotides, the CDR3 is TGCGCCAGCAGCTTGCCCCTCGGGACAGGCTCCTACAATGAGCAGTTCTTC. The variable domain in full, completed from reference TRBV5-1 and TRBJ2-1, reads KAGVTQTPRYLIKTRGQQVTLSCSPISGHRSVSWYQQTPGQGLQFLFEYFSETQRNKGNFPGRFSGRQFSNSRSEMNVSTLELGDSALYLCASSLPLGTGSYNEQFFGPGTRLTVL.

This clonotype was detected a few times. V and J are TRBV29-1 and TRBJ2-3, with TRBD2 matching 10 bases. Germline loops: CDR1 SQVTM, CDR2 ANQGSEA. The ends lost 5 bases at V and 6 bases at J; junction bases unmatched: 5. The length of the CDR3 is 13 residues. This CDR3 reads CSVPQREGDTQYF. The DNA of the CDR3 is TGCAGCGTTCCACAGCGGGAGGGGGATACGCAGTATTTT.

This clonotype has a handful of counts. The CDR3 region has the DNA TGTGCCAGCAGCTTCGCCGGCTTTTCGTCTAGCGGCGTACAAGAGACCCAGTACTTC. Translation: CASSFAGFSSSGVQETQYF. The chain carries TRBV11-1 and TRBJ2-5; TRBD2 matches at 7 bases. This CDR3 is built from 19 residues. V was pared by 3 bases and J by 2 bases, with 18 bases of the junction left unmatched. The germline V gene has CDR1 SGHAT and CDR2 FQDESV (reference sequence).

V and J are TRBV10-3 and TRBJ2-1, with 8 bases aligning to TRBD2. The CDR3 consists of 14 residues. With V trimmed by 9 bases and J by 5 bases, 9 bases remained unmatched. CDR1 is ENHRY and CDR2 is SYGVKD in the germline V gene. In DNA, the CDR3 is TGTGCCATTCGGTCGGGAGGGCCGAACAATGAGCAGTTCTTC. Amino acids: CAIRSGGPNNEQFF.

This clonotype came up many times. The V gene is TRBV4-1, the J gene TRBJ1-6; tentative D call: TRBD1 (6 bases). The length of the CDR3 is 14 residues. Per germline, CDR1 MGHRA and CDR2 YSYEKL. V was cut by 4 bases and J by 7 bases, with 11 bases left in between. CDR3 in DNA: TGCGCCAGCAGCCCCGACAGGTTAAATTCACCCCTCCACTTT. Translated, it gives CASSPDRLNSPLHF.

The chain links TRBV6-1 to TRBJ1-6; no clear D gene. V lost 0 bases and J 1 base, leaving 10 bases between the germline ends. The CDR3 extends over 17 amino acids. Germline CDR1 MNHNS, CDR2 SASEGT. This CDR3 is CASSEAEAGSYNSPLHF. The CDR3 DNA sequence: TGTGCCAGCAGTGAAGCCGAGGCCGGGTCCTATAATTCACCCCTCCACTTT.

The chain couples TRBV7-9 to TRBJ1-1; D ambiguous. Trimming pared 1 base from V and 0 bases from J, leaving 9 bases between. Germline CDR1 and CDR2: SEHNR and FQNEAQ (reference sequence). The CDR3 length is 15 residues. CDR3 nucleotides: TGTGCCAGCAGCTTAGATGGCCCAATGAACACTGAAGCTTTCTTT. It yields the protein CASSLDGPMNTEAFF.

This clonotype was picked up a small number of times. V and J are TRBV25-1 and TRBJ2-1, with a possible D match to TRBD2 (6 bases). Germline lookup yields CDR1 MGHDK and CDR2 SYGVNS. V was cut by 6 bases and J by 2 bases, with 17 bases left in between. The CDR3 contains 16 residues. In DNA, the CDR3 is TGTGCCAGCAGCTCCACCCTAGCGTCTACCTACAATGAGCAGTTCTTC. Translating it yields CASSSTLASTYNEQFF. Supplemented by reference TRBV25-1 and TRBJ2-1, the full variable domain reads EADIYQTPRYLVIGTGKKITLECSQTMGHDKMYWYQQDPGMELHLIHYSYGVNSTEKGDLSSESTVSRIRTEHFPLTLESARPSHTSQYLCASSSTLASTYNEQFFGPGTRLTVL.

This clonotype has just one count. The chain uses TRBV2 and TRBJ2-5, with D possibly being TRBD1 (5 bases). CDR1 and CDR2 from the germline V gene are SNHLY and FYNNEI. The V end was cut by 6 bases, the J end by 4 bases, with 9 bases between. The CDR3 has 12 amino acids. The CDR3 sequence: CASRSDRETQYF. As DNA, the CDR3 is TGTGCCAGCAGATCAGACAGAGAGACCCAGTACTTC.